This T cell receptor (beta chain) emerged from a study of beta chain features in type 1 diabetes. Overall study results and limits: The study found moderately but significantly shorter TCRB CDR3s in all four CD4+ subsets of Type 1 diabetes patients.

On this clone itself: Its cognate antigen is unknown.

Expressed TCRB transcripts were sequenced, since all the RNA that had been isolated was reverse transcribed. Assay: immunoSEQ multiplex PCR; the TCRdb copy retains only in-frame clones and omits some. Of hundreds of thousands of clones listed, 14% to 15% are singletons. The CDR3 loop spans 11 amino acids. V was pared by 5 bases and J by 13 bases, with 14 bases between. CDR1 is MDHEN, CDR2 SYDVKM, per germline. Using CD45RO/CCR7/CD25/CD127/CD95/CD27, CD4+ naive, central memory, regulatory and stem cell-like memory cells were sorted. Sequenced sample: naive CD4+ T cells from blood. The TCR was taken from a man younger than 30 with type 1 diabetes. The chain carries TRBV28 and TRBJ1-2; the D is unclear. Here the CDR3 reads CASSGEALGTF. CDR3 DNA sequence: TGTGCCAGCAGTGGCGAGGCCTTGGGCACCTTC.